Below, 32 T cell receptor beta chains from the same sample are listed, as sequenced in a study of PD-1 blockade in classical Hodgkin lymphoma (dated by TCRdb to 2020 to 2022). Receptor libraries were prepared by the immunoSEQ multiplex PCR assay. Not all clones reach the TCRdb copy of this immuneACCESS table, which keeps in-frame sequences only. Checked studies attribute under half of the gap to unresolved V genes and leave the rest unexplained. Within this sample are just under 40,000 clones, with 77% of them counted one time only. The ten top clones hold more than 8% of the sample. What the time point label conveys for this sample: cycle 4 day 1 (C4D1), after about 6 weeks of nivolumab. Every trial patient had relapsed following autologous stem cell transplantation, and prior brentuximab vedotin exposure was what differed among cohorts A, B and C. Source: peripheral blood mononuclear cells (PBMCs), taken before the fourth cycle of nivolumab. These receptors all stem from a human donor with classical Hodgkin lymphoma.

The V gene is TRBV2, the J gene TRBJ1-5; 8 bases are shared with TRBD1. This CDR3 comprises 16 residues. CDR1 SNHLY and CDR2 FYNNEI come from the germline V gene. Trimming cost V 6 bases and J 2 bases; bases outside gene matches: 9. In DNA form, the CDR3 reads TGTGCCAGCAGAATAGACAGGGGCCGGGGCAATCAGCCCCAGCATTTT. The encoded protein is CASRIDRGRGNQPQHF.

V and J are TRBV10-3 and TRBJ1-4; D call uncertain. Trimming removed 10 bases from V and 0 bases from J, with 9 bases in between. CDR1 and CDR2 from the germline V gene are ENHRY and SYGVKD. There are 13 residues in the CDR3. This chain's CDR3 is CATKPATNEKLFF. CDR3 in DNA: TGTGCCACCAAGCCTGCAACTAATGAAAAACTGTTTTTT.

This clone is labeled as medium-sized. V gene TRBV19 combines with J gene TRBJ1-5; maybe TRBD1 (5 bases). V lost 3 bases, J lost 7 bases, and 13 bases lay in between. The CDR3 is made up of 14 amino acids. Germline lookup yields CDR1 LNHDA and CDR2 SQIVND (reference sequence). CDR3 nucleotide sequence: TGTGCCAGTAGTATTAAGGAAGGGGCACAGCCCCAGCATTTT. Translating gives CASSIKEGAQPQHF.

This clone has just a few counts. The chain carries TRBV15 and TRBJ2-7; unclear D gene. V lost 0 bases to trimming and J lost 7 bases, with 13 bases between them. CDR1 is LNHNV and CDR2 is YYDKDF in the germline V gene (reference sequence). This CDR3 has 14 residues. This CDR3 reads CATSREAGFLEQYF. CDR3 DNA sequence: TGTGCCACCAGCAGAGAGGCTGGGTTTCTGGAGCAGTACTTC.

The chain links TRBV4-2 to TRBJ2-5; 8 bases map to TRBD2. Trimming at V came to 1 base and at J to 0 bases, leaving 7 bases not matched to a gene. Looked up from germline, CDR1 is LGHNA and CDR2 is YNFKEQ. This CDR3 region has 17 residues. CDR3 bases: TGTGCCAGCAGCCAAGGGGAGGGCGGGGGGTACCAAGAGACCCAGTACTTC. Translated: CASSQGEGGGYQETQYF.

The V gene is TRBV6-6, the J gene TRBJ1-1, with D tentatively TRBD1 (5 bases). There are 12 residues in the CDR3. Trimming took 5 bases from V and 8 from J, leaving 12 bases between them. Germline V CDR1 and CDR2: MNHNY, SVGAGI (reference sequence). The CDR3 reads CASSGGTPEAFF. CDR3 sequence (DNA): TGTGCCAGCAGTGGCGGGACGCCCGAAGCTTTCTTT.

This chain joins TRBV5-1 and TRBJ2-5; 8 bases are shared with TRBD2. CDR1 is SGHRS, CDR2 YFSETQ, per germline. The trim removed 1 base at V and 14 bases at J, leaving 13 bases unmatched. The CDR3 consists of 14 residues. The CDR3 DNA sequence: TGCGCCAGCAGCTTGCGGGAACAGAAACTAGCGGCTTACTTC. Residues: CASSLREQKLAAYF. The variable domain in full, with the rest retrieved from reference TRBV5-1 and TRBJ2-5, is KAGVTQTPRYLIKTRGQQVTLSCSPISGHRSVSWYQQTPGQGLQFLFEYFSETQRNKGNFPGRFSGRQFSNSRSEMNVSTLELGDSALYLCASSLREQKLAAYFGPGTRLLVL.

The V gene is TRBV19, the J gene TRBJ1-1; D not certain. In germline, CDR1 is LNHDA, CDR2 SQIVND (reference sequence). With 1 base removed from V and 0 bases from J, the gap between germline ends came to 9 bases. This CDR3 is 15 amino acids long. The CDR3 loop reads CASSIVGLMNTEAFF. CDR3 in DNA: TGTGCCAGTAGTATAGTCGGGCTGATGAACACTGAAGCTTTCTTT.

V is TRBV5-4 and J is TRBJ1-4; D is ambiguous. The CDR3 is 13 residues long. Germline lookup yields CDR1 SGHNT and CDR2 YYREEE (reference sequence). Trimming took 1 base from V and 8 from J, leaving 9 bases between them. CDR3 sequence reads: CASSLYGEEKLFF. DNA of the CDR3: TGTGCCAGCAGCTTGTACGGTGAGGAAAAACTGTTTTTT.

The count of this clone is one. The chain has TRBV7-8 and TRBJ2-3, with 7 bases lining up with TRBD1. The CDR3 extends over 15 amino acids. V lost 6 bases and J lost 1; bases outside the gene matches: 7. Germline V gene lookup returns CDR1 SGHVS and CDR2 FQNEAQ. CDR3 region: CASSIRGLGTDTQYF. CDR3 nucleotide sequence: TGTGCCAGCAGTATTAGGGGGCTCGGCACAGATACGCAGTATTTT.

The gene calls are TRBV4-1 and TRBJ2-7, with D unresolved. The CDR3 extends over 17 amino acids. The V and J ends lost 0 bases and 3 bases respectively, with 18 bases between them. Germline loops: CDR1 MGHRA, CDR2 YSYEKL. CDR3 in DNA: TGCGCCAGCAGCCAAGAGGTAGGCCCCCAGACTTTCTACGAGCAGTACTTC. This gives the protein CASSQEVGPQTFYEQYF.

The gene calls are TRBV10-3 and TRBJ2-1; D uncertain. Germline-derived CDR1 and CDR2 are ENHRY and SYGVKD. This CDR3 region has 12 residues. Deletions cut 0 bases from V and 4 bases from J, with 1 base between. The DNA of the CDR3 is TGTGCCATCAGTGAGTCTTACAATGAGCAGTTCTTC. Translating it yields CAISESYNEQFF.

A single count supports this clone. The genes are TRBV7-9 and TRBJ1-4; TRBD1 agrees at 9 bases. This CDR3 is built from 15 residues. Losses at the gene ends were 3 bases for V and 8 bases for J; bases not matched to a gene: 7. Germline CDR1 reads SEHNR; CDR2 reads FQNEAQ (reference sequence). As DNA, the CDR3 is TGTGCCAGCAGCTTGGGACAGGGAGGAAGAGAAAAACTGTTTTTT. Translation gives CASSLGQGGREKLFF.

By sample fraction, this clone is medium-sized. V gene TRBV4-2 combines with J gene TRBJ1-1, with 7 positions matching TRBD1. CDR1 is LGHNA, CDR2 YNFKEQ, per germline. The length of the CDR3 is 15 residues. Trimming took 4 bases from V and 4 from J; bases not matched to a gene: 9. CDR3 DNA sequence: TGTGCCAGCAGCCGAGAGACAGGGAGGAGCACTGAAGCTTTCTTT. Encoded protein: CASSRETGRSTEAFF.

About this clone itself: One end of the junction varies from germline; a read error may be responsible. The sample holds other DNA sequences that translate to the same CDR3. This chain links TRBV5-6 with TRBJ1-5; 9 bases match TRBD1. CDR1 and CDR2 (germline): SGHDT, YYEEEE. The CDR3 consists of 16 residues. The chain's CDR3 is CASSLGPTGGNQPQHF. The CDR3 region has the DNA TGTGCCAGCAGTTTGGGTCCGACAGGGGGAAATCAGCCCCAGCATTTT.

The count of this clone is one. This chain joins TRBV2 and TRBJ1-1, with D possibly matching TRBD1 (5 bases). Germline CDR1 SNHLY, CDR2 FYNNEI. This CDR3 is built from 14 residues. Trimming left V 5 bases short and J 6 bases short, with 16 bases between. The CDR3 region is CASSSLGSGAEAFF. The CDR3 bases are TGTGCCAGCAGTTCGCTCGGTTCGGGGGCTGAAGCTTTCTTT.

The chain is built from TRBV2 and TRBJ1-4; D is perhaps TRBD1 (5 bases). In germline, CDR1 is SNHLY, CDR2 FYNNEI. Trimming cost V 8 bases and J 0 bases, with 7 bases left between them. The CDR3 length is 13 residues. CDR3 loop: CASGAATNEKLFF. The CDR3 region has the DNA TGTGCCAGCGGGGCGGCAACTAATGAAAAACTGTTTTTT.

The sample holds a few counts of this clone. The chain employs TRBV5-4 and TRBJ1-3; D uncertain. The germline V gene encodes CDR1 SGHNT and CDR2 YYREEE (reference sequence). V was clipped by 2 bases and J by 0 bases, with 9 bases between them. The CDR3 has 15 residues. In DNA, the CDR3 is TGTGCCAGCAGCTTAGAAGGTCCCTCTGGAAACACCATATATTTT. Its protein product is CASSLEGPSGNTIYF.

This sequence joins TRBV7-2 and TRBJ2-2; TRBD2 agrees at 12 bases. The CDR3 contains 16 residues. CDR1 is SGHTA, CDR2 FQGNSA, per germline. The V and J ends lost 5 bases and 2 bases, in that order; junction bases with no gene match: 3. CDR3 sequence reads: CASSELAGGNTGELFF. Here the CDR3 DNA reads TGTGCCAGCAGCGAACTAGCGGGGGGCAACACCGGGGAGCTGTTTTTT.

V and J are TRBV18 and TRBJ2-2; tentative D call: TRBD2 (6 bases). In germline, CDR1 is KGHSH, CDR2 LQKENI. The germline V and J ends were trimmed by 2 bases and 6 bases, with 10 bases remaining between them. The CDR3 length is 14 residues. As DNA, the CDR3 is TGTGCCAGCTCACCATTAGGGAGGTCCGGGGAGCTGTTTTTT. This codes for CASSPLGRSGELFF.

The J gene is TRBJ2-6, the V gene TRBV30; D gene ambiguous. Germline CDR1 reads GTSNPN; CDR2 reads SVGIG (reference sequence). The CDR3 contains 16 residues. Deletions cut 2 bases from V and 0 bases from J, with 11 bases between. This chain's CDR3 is CAWSNAELSGANVLTF. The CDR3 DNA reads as TGTGCCTGGAGTAATGCAGAACTCTCTGGGGCCAACGTCCTGACTTTC.

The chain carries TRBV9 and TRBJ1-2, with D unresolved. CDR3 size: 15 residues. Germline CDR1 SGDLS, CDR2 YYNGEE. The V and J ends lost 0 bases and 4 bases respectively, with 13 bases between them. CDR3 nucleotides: TGTGCCAGCAGCGTAGACCCATCCCCAGCCTATGGCTACACCTTC. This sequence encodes CASSVDPSPAYGYTF.

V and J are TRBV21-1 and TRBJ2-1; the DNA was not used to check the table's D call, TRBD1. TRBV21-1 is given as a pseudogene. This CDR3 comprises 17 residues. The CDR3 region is CASSKSRDRGAYNEQFF. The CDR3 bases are TGTGCCAGCAGCAAATCAAGGGACAGGGGGGCCTACAATGAGCAGTTCTTC.

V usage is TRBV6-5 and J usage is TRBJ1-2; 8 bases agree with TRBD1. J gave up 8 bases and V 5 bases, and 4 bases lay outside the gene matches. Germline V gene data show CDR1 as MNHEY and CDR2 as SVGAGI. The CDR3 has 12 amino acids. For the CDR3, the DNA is TGTGCCAGCAGTGAGACAGGGGTGGGCTACACCTTC. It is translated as CASSETGVGYTF.

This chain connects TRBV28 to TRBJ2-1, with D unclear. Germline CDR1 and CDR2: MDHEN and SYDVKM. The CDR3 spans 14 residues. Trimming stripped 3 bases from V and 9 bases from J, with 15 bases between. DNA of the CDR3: TGTGCCAGCAGTTTGCGCCGTCCCAAGGGTGAGCAGTTCTTC. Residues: CASSLRRPKGEQFF. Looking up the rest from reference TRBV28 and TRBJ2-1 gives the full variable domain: DVKVTQSSRYLVKRTGEKVFLECVQDMDHENMFWYRQDPGLGLRLIYFSYDVKMKEKGDIPEGYSVSREKKERFSLILESASTNQTSMYLCASSLRRPKGEQFFGPGTRLTVL.

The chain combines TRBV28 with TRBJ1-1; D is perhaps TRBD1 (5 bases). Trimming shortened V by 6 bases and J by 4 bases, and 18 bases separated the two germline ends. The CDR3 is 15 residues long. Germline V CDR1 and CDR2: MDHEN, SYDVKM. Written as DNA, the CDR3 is TGTGCCAGCAGCCGGGGCGGCGGCCGGGGCACTGAAGCTTTCTTT. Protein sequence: CASSRGGGRGTEAFF.

CDR3: CASSEDRAYLDEQYF. The DNA for the CDR3 is TGTGCCAGTAGTGAGGACAGGGCTTATCTCGACGAGCAGTACTTC. V gene TRBV19 combines with J gene TRBJ2-7; 8 bases line up with TRBD1. The CDR3 runs to 15 residues. The J segment lost 5 bases and the V segment lost 5 bases, leaving 11 bases of the junction unmatched. CDR1 and CDR2 from the germline V gene are LNHDA and SQIVND (reference sequence).

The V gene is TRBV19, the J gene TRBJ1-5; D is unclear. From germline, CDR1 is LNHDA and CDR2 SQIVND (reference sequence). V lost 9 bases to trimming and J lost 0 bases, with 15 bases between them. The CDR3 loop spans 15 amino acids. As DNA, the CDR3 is TGTGCCAGGTCGGAAGGTTACTATAGCAATCAGCCCCAGCATTTT. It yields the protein CARSEGYYSNQPQHF.

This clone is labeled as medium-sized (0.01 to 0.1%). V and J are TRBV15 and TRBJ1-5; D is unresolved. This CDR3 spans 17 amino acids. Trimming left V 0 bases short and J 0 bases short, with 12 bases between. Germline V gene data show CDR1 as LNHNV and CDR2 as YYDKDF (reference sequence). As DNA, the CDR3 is TGTGCCACCAGCAGAGAGTCGGCAGGTTATAGCAATCAGCCCCAGCATTTT. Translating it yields CATSRESAGYSNQPQHF.

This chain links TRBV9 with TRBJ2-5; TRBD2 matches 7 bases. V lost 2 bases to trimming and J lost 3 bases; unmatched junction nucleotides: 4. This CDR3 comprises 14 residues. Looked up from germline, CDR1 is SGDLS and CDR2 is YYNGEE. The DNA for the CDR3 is TGTGCCAGCAGCGTGGGGGGGACCAAAGAGACCCAGTACTTC. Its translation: CASSVGGTKETQYF.

CDR3 DNA sequence: TGTGCCAGCAGGGGCTCAACTAATGAAAAACTGTTTTTT. The encoded protein is CASRGSTNEKLFF. The rearrangement uses TRBV2 and TRBJ1-4; D is ambiguous. Germline V gene lookup returns CDR1 SNHLY and CDR2 FYNNEI. The ends were cut back, 6 bases at V and 0 bases at J, with 5 bases in the middle. This CDR3 spans 13 amino acids.

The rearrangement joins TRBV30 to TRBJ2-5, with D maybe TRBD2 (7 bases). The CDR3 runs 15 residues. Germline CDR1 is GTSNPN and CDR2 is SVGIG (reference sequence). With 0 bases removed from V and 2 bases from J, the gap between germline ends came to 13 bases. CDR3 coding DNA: TGTGCCTGGAGTGTAGACGGGGGGCCACAAGAGACCCAGTACTTC. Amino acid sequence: CAWSVDGGPQETQYF.